This TCR beta chain appears in the sequencing data of a study of somatic mutations in cytotoxic T cells in rheumatoid arthritis. Germline-derived CDR1 and CDR2 are SGHTA and FQGNSA. Trimming removed 1 base from V and 6 bases from J; junction bases left unmatched: 0. The CDR3 runs to 13 residues. Profiling relied on immunoSEQ multiplex PCR, and the TCRdb table lists in-frame clones only, not all of them. The sample holds around 11,000 clones, around 79% seen once. The clonotype comes from an adult with rheumatoid arthritis. The chain combines TRBV7-2 with TRBJ1-2, with 9 bases lining up with TRBD1. Sample: CD8+ T cells sorted from blood. CDR3 loop: CASSLGTGDGYTF. As DNA, the CDR3 is TGTGCCAGCAGCTTAGGGACAGGGGATGGCTACACCTTC.